Each of the 17 T cell receptor beta chains below was sequenced from the same sample in a study of beta chain features in type 1 diabetes. The investigators reverse transcribed all of the isolated RNA, so they sequenced expressed TCRB transcripts. Libraries were prepared by immunoSEQ multiplex PCR; TCRdb keeps only in-frame clonotypes and omits some of them. The table shows around 280,000 clones, with 8% occurring only once. The sample consisted of central memory CD4+ T cells from blood. These TCRs come from a young woman in good health.

The chain carries TRBV10-3 and TRBJ1-1; TRBD1 matches 9 bases. This CDR3 is built from 14 residues. V lost 5 bases to trimming and J lost 4 bases; unmatched junction nucleotides: 5. The germline V gene has CDR1 ENHRY and CDR2 SYGVKD. The CDR3 DNA reads as TGTGCCATCAGTTCGACAGGGGGAGTCACTGAAGCTTTCTTT. This codes for CAISSTGGVTEAFF.

This clone came up a few times. The chain is built from TRBV13 and TRBJ2-3; 8 positions agree with TRBD2. The germline CDR1 and CDR2 sequences are PRHDT and FYEKMQ (reference sequence). J gave up 3 bases and V 5 bases, and 10 bases lay outside the gene matches. The CDR3 sequence is 16 residues long. The CDR3 here is CASSDPSGSRTDTQYF. The CDR3 DNA reads as TGTGCCAGCAGCGATCCCAGCGGGAGTAGGACAGATACGCAGTATTTT.

This clone was detected only a few times. The chain carries TRBV5-1 and TRBJ2-5; D is unresolved. This CDR3 is built from 14 residues. In germline, CDR1 is SGHRS, CDR2 YFSETQ. Deletions cut 1 base from V and 5 bases from J, with 12 bases between. CDR3 residues: CASSLLSGGETQYF. CDR3 nucleotides: TGCGCCAGCAGCTTGCTGTCGGGTGGGGAGACCCAGTACTTC.

This clone was detected a few times. The chain recombines TRBV25-1 with TRBJ2-5, with D possibly being TRBD1 (5 bases). The CDR3 loop spans 14 amino acids. Looked up from germline, CDR1 is MGHDK and CDR2 is SYGVNS. V lost 1 base and J lost 5, with 11 bases in between. The CDR3 nucleotides are TGTGCCAGCAGTGAATCAGGGATTAGGGAGACCCAGTACTTC. Residues: CASSESGIRETQYF.

This clone was counted between two and nine times. The J gene is TRBJ2-4, the V gene TRBV5-4; D possibly uses TRBD1 or TRBD2 (5 bases each). Germline CDR1 reads SGHNT; CDR2 reads YYREEE (reference sequence). V shed 4 bases and J shed 3 bases, with 17 bases lying between them. The CDR3 runs to 16 residues. DNA of the CDR3: TGTGCCAGCAGCCGATTAGGCGATGGGGGCAAAAACATTCAGTACTTC. Translating it yields CASSRLGDGGKNIQYF.

The chain links TRBV29-1 to TRBJ1-2; 8 bases line up with TRBD1. Trimming cost V 6 bases and J 6 bases; bases outside gene matches: 12. Germline values: CDR1 SQVTM, CDR2 ANQGSEA. This CDR3 spans 14 amino acids. CDR3 protein: CSVISPGGADGYTF. The DNA for the CDR3 is TGCAGCGTGATCTCCCCAGGGGGCGCGGATGGCTACACCTTC.

The CDR3 loop reads CAWLRTGAGEQFF. In DNA, the CDR3 is TGTGCCTGGTTACGTACAGGGGCCGGTGAGCAGTTCTTC. The chain couples TRBV30 to TRBJ2-1, with TRBD1 matching 7 bases. V shed 5 bases, J shed 9 bases, and the junction held 10 bases outside the gene matches. The CDR3 loop spans 13 amino acids. From germline, CDR1 is GTSNPN and CDR2 SVGIG (reference sequence).

This clone was found a few times. The chain uses TRBV2 and TRBJ1-4; TRBD1 aligns across 10 bases. J lost 7 bases, V lost 6 bases, and 5 bases had no gene match. The CDR3 is made up of 14 amino acids. Germline V lookup: CDR1 SNHLY, CDR2 FYNNEI. The CDR3, as DNA: TGTGCCAGCAGCCTGGACAGGGGGACTGAAAAACTGTTTTTT. Translating it yields CASSLDRGTEKLFF.

This clone was seen many times. This chain uses TRBV5-4 with TRBJ2-4; D perhaps matches TRBD1 (6 bases). This CDR3 has 12 amino acids. Trimming pared 0 bases from V and 15 bases from J, leaving 13 bases between. Germline CDR1 reads SGHNT; CDR2 reads YYREEE (reference sequence). CDR3 nucleotide sequence: TGTGCCAGCAGCTTGGCACAGGGCCCCTCGTACTTC. Its translation is CASSLAQGPSYF.

There are a few counts of this clone. The chain joins TRBV7-9 to TRBJ2-5; possible D gene TRBD2, 5 bases. Per germline, CDR1 SEHNR and CDR2 FQNEAQ (reference sequence). The CDR3 totals 15 residues. V was shortened by 5 bases and J by 4 bases, with 17 bases between the two germline ends. The CDR3 bases are TGTGCCAGCAGCCAAGATCGACGACGGGGAGAGACCCAGTACTTC. Protein: CASSQDRRRGETQYF. Combining the CDR3 with reference TRBV7-9 and TRBJ2-5 gives the whole variable domain DTGVSQNPRHKITKRGQNVTFRCDPISEHNRLYWYRQTLGQGPEFLTYFQNEAQLEKSRLLSDRFSAERPKGSFSTLEIQRTEQGDSAMYLCASSQDRRRGETQYFGPGTRLLVL.

The gene calls are TRBV6-1 and TRBJ1-2; a weak D match, TRBD1 (6 bases). The CDR3 covers 14 residues. CDR1 is MNHNS and CDR2 is SASEGT in the germline V gene. Trimming pared 3 bases from V and 3 bases from J, leaving 11 bases between. The CDR3 nucleotides read TGTGCCAGCAGTGAGGGACAAGCCGACTATGGCTACACCTTC. This gives the protein CASSEGQADYGYTF.

This clone was seen more than once but under ten times. The V and J genes are TRBV25-1 and TRBJ1-2, with D possibly TRBD1 on 6 matching bases. The germline V gene encodes CDR1 MGHDK and CDR2 SYGVNS. The CDR3 consists of 15 residues. Trimming removed 3 bases from V and 5 bases from J, with 16 bases in between. CDR3 in amino acids: CASSEGGLDDYGYTF. The CDR3 DNA sequence: TGTGCCAGCAGTGAGGGGGGCCTCGACGATTATGGCTACACCTTC.

This clone was observed at least ten times. The V gene is TRBV4-2, the J gene TRBJ1-1; 8 bases map to TRBD1. CDR3 size: 15 residues. CDR1 LGHNA and CDR2 YNFKEQ come from the germline V gene. V shed 0 bases, J shed 4 bases, and the junction held 4 bases outside the gene matches. The CDR3 loop reads CASSQDLTGGTEAFF. DNA for the CDR3: TGTGCCAGCAGCCAAGACTTAACAGGGGGCACTGAAGCTTTCTTT.

The rearrangement links TRBV2 to TRBJ1-2; the D is unclear. With 4 bases removed from V and 3 bases from J, the gap between germline ends came to 9 bases. The CDR3 spans 13 residues. The germline V gene has CDR1 SNHLY and CDR2 FYNNEI. CDR3 sequence reads: CASSVQEDYGYTF. In DNA, the CDR3 is TGTGCCAGCAGTGTTCAGGAGGACTATGGCTACACCTTC.

This clone was found a few times. CDR3 DNA: TGTGCCAGCTCACCGGGAACAAGCTCCTACGAGCAGTACTTC. Translated: CASSPGTSSYEQYF. The genes are TRBV18 and TRBJ2-7; D not resolved. The V end was cut by 3 bases, the J end by 0 bases, with 9 bases between. This CDR3 spans 14 amino acids. CDR1 and CDR2 from the germline V gene are KGHSH and LQKENI.

This clone was detected ten times or more. The V call is TRBV4-2, the J call TRBJ1-5; 9 positions match TRBD1. The trim removed 2 bases at V and 5 bases at J, leaving 7 bases unmatched. The length of the CDR3 is 16 residues. Germline lookup yields CDR1 LGHNA and CDR2 YNFKEQ. CDR3 bases: TGTGCCAGCAGCCAAAAGCCGGGACAGGGTTATCAGCCCCAGCATTTT. Protein: CASSQKPGQGYQPQHF.

The V call is TRBV10-3, the J call TRBJ2-3; TRBD2 matches at 11 bases. Trimming took 8 bases from V and 4 from J; bases not matched to a gene: 5. CDR1 and CDR2 (germline): ENHRY, SYGVKD. This CDR3 region has 14 residues. CDR3 loop: CAIGQLAGADTQYF. In DNA, the CDR3 is TGTGCCATCGGACAACTAGCGGGAGCAGATACGCAGTATTTT.